The clone carrying this T cell receptor (beta chain) appeared many times. The data belong to a study of neurological immune-mediated disorders. Sequencing runs each yielded over 180 million TCR-beta sequences from 15-18 subjects. MiXCR was run by TCRdb on the 5' RACE reads, yielding one entry per CDR3 protein. The repertoire has some 20,000 distinct CDR3 sequences, 12% to 15% of them found once; the top ten carry approximately 7.8%. The trim removed 9 bases at V and 3 bases at J, leaving 7 bases unmatched. The CDR3 covers 16 residues. Germline V lookup: CDR1 KGHDR, CDR2 SFDVKD. The chain employs TRBV24-1 and TRBJ2-1; 13 nucleotides align to TRBD2. This receptor was taken from a woman aged 60-70 years with HTLV-1-associated myelopathy (HAM/TSP). Sequencing was carried out using CD4+ T cells from blood. The CDR3 coding sequence is TGTGCCACCGCCGGACTAGCGGGAGAAAACTACAATGAGCAGTTCTTC. Translation gives CATAGLAGENYNEQFF.